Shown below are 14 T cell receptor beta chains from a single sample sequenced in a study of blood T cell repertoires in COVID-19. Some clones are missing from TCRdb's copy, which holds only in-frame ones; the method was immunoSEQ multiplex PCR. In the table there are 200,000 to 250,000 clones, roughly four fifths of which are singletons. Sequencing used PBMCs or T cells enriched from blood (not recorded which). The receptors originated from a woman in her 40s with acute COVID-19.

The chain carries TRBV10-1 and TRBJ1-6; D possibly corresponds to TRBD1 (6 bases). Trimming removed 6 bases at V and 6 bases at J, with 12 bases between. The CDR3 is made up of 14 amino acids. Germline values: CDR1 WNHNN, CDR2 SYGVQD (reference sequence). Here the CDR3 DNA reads TGCGCCAGCAGGCCGACAGGAGGTAATTCACCCCTCCACTTT. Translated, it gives CASRPTGGNSPLHF.

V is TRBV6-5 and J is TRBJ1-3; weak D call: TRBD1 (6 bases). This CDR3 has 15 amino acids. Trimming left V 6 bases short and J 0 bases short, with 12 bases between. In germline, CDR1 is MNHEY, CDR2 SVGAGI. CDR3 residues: CASRARGGSGNTIYF. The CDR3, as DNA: TGTGCCAGCAGAGCCAGGGGCGGCTCTGGAAACACCATATATTTT.

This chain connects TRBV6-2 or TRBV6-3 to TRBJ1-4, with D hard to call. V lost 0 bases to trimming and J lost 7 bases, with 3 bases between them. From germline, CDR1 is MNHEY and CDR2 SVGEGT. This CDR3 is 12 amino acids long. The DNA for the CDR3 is TGTGCCAGCAGTTACTCCGGTGAAAAACTGTTTTTT. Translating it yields CASSYSGEKLFF.

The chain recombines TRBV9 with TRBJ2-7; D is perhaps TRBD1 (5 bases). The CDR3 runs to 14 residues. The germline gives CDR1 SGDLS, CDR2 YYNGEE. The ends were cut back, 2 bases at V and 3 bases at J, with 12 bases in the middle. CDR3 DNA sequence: TGTGCCAGCAGCGTGACGGACATCAACTACGAGCAGTACTTC. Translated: CASSVTDINYEQYF.

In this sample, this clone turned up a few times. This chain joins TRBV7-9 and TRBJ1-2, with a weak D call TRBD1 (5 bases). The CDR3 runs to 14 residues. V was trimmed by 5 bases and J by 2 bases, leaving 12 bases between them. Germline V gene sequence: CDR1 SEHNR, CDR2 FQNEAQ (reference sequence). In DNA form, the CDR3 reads TGTGCCAGCAGCCCGGGGGGGATCAACTATGGCTACACCTTC. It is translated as CASSPGGINYGYTF.

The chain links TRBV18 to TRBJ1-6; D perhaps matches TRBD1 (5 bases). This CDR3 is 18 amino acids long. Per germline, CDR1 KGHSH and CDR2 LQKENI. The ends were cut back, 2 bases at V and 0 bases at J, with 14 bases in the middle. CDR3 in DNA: TGTGCCAGCTCACCAAGGGCCGACAGAATCTCCTATAATTCACCCCTCCACTTT. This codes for CASSPRADRISYNSPLHF.

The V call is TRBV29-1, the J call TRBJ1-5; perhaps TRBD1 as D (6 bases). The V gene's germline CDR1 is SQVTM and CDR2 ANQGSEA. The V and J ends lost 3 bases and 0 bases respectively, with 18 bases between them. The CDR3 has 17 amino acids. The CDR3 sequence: CSVELGRGHHSNQPQHF. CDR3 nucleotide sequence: TGCAGCGTTGAGTTGGGCAGGGGCCACCATAGCAATCAGCCCCAGCATTTT.

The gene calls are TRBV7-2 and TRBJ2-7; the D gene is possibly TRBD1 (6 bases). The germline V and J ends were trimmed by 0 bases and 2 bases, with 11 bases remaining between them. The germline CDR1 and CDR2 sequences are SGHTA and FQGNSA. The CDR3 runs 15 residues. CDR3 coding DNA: TGTGCCAGCAGCTTAGCCGGGACAAACCCCTACGAGCAGTACTTC. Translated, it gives CASSLAGTNPYEQYF.

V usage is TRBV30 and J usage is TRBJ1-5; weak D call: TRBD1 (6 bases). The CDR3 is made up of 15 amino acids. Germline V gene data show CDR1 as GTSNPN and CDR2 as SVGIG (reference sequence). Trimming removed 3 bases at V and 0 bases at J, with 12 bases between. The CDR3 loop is CAWSQDRHSNQPQHF. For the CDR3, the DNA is TGTGCCTGGAGCCAGGACAGACATAGCAATCAGCCCCAGCATTTT.

The CDR3 bases are TGTGCCAGCAGCTCGGGGACAGCCCCCTACGAGCAGTACTTC. It is translated as CASSSGTAPYEQYF. The chain is built from TRBV7-6 and TRBJ2-7; 7 nucleotides agree with TRBD1. J gave up 2 bases and V 4 bases, and 5 bases lay outside the gene matches. Germline CDR1 reads SGHVS; CDR2 reads FNYEAQ. The CDR3 consists of 14 residues.

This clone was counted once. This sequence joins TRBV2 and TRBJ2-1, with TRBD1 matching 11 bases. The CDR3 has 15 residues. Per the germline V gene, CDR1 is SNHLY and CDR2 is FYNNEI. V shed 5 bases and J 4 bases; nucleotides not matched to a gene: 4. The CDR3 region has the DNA TGTGCCAGCAGTCGGGACAGGGGGGGGTACAATGAGCAGTTCTTC. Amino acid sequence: CASSRDRGGYNEQFF.

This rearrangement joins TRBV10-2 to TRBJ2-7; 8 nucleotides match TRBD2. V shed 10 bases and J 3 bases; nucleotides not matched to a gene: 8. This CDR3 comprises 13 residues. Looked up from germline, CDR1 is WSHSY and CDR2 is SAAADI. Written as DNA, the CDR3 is TGCGCCACCCTCCGGAGCGGGAGCTACGAGCAGTACTTC. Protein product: CATLRSGSYEQYF.

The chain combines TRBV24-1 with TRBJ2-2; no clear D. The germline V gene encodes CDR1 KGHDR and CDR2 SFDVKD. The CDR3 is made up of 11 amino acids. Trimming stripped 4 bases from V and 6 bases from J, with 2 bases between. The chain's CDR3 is CATSDAGELFF. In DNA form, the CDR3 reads TGTGCCACCAGTGACGCCGGGGAGCTGTTTTTT.

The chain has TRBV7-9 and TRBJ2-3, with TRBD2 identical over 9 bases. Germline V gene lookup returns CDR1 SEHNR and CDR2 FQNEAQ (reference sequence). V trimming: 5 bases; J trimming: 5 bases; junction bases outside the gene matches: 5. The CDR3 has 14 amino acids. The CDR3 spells CASSPAGGIDTQYF. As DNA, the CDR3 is TGTGCCAGCAGCCCAGCGGGGGGAATAGATACGCAGTATTTT.